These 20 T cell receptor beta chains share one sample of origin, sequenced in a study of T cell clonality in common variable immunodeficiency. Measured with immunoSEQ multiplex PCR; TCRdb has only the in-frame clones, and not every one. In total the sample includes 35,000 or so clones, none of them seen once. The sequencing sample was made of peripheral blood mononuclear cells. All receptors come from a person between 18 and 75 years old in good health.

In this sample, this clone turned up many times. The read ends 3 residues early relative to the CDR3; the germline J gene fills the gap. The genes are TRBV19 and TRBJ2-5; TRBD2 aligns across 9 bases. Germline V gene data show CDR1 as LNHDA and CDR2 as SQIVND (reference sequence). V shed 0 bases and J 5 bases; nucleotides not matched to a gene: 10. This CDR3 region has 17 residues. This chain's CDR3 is CASSIDRWAGGSETQYF. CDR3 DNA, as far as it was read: TGTGCCAGTAGTATAGATCGTTGGGCGGGAGGGTCGGAGACC.

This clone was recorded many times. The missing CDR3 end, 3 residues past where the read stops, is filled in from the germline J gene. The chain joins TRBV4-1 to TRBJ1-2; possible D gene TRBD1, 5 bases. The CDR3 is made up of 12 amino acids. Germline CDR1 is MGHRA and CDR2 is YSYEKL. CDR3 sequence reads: CASSQDQGGYTF. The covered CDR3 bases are TGCGCCAGCAGCCAAGATCAGGGCGGC.

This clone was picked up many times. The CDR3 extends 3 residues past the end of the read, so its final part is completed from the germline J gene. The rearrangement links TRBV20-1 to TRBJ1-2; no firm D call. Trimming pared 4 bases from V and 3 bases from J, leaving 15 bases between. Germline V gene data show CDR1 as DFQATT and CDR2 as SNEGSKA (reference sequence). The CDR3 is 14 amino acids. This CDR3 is CSAIRLGEDYGYTF. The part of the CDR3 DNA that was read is TGCAGTGCTATACGACTCGGGGAGGACTATGGC.

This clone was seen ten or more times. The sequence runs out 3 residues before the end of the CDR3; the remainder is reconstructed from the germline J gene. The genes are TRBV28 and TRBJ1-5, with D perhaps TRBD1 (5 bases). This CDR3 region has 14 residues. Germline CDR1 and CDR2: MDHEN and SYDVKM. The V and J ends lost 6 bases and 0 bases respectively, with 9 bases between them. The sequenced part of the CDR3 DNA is TGTGCCAGCAGCATGACAGATAGCAATCAGCCC. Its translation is CASSMTDSNQP. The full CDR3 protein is CASSMTDSNQPQHF.

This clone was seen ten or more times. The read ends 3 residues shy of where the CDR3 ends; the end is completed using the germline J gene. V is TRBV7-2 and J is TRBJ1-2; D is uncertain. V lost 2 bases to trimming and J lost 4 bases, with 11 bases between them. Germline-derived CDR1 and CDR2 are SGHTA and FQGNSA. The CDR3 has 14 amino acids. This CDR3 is CASSLSSLSYGYTF. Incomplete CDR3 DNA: TGTGCCAGCAGCTTATCCAGTTTATCCTATGGC.

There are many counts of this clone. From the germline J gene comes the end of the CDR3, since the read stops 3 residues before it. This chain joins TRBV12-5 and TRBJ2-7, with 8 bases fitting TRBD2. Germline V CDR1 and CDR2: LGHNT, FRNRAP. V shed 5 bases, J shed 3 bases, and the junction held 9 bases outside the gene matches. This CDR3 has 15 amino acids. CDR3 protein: CASGPGTRGGYEQYF. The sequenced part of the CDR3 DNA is TGTGCTAGTGGTCCCGGGACTAGAGGTGGCTACGAG.

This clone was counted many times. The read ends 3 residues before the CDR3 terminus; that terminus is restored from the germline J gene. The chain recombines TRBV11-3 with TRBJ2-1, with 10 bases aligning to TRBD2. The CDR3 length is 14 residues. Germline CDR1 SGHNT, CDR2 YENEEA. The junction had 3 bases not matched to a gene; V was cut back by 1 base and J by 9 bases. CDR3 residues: CASSLGLAGVEQFF. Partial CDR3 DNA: TGTGCCAGCAGCTTAGGGCTAGCGGGAGTTGAG.

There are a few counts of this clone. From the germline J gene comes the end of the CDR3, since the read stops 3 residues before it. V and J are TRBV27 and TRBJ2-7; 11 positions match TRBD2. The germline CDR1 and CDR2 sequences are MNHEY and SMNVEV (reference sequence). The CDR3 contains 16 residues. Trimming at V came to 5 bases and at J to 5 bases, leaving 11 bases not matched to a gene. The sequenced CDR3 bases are TGTGCCAGCAGTCCGCTAGCGGGAGGACTTGCCCACGAG. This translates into CASSPLAGGLAHE. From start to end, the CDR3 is CASSPLAGGLAHEQYF.

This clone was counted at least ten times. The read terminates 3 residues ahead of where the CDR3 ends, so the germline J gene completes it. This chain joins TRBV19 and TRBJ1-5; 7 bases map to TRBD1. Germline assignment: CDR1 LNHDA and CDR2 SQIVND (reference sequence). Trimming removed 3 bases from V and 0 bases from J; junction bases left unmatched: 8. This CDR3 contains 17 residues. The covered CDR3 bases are TGTGCCAGTAGTATCCCCCTGACAGGGTCTAGCAATCAGCCC. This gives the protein CASSIPLTGSSNQP. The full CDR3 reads CASSIPLTGSSNQPQHF.

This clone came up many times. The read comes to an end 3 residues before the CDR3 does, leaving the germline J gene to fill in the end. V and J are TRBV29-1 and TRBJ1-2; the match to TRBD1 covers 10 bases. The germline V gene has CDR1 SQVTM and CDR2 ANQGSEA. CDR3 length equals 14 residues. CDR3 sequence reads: CSVASGTGEGGYTF. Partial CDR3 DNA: TGCAGCGTCGCTTCCGGGACAGGGGAGGGCGGC.

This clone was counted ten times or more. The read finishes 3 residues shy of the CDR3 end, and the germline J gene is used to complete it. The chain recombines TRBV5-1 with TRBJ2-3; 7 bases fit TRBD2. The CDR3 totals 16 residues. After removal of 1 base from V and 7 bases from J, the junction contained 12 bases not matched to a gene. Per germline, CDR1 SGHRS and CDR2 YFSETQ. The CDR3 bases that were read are TGCGCCAGCAGCTTGATTTTTACGCGGGAGACGCATACG. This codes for CASSLIFTRETHT. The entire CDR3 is CASSLIFTRETHTQYF.

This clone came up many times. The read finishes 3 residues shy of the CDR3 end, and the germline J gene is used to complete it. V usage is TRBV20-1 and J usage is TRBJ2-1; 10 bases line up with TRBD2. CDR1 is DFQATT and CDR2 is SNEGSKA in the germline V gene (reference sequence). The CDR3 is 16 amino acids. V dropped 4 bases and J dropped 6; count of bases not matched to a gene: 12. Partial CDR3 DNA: TGCAGTGCTACCCCCGGAGGGAGCGGGAGGGCCAATGAG. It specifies CSATPGGSGRANE. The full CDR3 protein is CSATPGGSGRANEQFF.

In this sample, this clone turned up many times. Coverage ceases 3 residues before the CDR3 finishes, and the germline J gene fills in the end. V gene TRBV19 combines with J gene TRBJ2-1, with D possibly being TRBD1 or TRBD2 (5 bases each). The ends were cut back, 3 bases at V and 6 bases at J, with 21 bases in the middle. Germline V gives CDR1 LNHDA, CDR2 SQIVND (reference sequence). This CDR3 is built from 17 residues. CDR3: CASSIQAGYIGINEQFF. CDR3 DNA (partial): TGTGCCAGTAGTATCCAGGCAGGGTACATCGGGATCAATGAG.

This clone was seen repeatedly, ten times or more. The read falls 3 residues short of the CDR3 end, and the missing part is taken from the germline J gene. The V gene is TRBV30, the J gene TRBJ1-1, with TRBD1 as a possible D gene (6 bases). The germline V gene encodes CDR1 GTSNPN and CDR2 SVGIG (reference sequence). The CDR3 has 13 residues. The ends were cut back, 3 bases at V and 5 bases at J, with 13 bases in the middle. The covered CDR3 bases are TGTGCCTGGAGCCGGGTAGGGGGTACTGAA. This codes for CAWSRVGGTE. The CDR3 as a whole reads CAWSRVGGTEAFF. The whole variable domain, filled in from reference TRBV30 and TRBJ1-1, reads SQTIHQWPATLVQPVGSPLSLECTVEGTSNPNLYWYRQAAGRGLQLLFYSVGIGQISSEVPQNLSASRPQDRQFILSSKKLLLSDSGFYLCAWSRVGGTEAFFGQGTRLTVV.

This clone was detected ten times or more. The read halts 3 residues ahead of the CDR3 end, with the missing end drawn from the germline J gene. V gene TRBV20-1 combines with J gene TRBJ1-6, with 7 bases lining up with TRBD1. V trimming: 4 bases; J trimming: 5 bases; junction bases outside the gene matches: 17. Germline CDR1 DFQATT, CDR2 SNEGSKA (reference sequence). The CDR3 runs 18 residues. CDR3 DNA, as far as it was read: TGCAGTGCTAAATCCAGGGGGTTCGGAACTCGGAATAATTCACCC. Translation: CSAKSRGFGTRNNSP. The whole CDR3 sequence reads CSAKSRGFGTRNNSPLHF.

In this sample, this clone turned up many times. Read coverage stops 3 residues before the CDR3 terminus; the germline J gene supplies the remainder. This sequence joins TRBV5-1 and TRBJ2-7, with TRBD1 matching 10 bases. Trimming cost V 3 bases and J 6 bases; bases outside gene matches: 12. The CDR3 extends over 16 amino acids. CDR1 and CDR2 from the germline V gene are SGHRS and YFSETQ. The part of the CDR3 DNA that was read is TGCGCCAGCAGCTGGGAACCGGGACAGGGGTCTGTCGAG. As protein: CASSWEPGQGSVE. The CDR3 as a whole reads CASSWEPGQGSVEQYF.

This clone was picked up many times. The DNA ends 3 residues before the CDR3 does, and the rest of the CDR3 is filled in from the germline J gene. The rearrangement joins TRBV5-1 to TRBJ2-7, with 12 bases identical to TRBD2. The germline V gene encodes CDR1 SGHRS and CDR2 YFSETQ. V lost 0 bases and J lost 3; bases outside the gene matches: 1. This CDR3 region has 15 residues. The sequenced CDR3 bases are TGCGCCAGCAGCTTGGGACTAGCGGGAGTCTACGAG. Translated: CASSLGLAGVYE. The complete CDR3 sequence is CASSLGLAGVYEQYF.

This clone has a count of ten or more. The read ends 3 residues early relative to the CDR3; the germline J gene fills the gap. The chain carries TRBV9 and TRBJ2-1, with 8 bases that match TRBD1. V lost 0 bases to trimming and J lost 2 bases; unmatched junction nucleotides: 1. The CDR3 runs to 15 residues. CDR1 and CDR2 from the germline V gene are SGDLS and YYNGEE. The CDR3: CASSVGQGTYNEQFF. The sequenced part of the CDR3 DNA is TGTGCCAGCAGCGTAGGACAGGGGACCTACAATGAG.

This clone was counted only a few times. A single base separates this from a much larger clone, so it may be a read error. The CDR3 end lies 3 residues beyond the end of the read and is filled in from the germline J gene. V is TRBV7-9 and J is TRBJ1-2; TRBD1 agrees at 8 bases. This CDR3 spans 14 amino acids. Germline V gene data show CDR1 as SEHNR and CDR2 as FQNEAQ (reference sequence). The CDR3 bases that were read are TGTTCCAGCAGCTATTTTGACAGGGGATATGGC. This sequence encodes CSSSYFDRGYG. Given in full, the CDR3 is CSSSYFDRGYGYTF.

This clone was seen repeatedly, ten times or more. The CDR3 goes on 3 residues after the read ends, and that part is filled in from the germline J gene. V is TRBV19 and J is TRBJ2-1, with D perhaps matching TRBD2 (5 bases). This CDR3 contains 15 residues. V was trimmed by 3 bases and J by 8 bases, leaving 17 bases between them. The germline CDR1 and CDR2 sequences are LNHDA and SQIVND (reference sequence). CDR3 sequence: CASSMGAPEADEQFF. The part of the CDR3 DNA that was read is TGTGCCAGTAGTATGGGCGCACCCGAAGCGGATGAG.